A selection of T cell receptor beta chains follows, all from one sample in a study of cytomegalovirus exposure and HLA in healthy donors. Assay: immunoSEQ multiplex PCR; the TCRdb copy retains only in-frame clones and omits some. The table includes 130,000 or so clones, approximately 74% detected once. Input material: PBMCs. These receptor sequences come from a man younger than 35 in good health and CMV-seropositive. Each CDR3 is given without its conserved first and last residue.

TRBV4-3	TRBJ2-7	ASSLRTSSSYEQY
TRBV2	TRBJ1-6	ASSLTGEAYNSPLH
TRBV29-1	TRBJ1-6	SSPGFTLH
TRBV7-8	TRBJ2-7	ASSSRGGPPYEQY
TRBV28	TRBJ2-5	ASSLTGLGETQY
TRBV7-9	TRBJ1-3	ASSLARGNTIY
TRBV6-5	TRBJ2-3	ASSYSSGGTDTQY
TRBV18	TRBJ1-3	ASSPPHRGLSGNTIY
TRBV6-1	TRBJ2-3	ASSGLAGGPDTQY
TRBV18	TRBJ1-1	ASSPAGATEAF
TRBV7-8	TRBJ1-2	ASSLEQGALGGYT
TRBV5-1	TRBJ1-3	ASSLGAAGNTIY
TRBV5-6	TRBJ1-1	ASSVRTGGFVNTEAF
TRBV5-6	TRBJ2-7	ASSFGDSYEQY
TRBV7-9	TRBJ1-1	ASSPTGGETEAF
TRBV6-5	TRBJ1-6	ASSYERNSPLH
TRBV5-1	TRBJ1-1	ASSPTDRGDTEAF
TRBV5-4	TRBJ2-3	ASSLAGHIGDTQY
TRBV4-3	TRBJ1-4	ASSQDFQGADEKLF
TRBV27	TRBJ2-1	ASSLSDGYNEQF
TRBV10-1	TRBJ1-3	ASSDYRGSSGNTIY
TRBV28	TRBJ1-4	ASMGAEKLF
TRBV21-1	TRBJ1-3	ASSPRDSLYSGNTIY
TRBV9	TRBJ2-2	ASSFRQPNTGELF
TRBV29-1	TRBJ1-1	SVLKSNTEAF
TRBV2	TRBJ2-3	ASSDPRGGWMDTQY
TRBV5-1	TRBJ1-5	ASSLGQGSNQPQH
TRBV2	TRBJ2-3	ASSDLFGTDGVATQY
TRBV7-8	TRBJ1-3	ACGPNSGNTIY
TRBV15	TRBJ1-2	ATSRTASYGYT
TRBV4-1	TRBJ2-7	ASSRDSRTYEQY
TRBV2	TRBJ2-3	ASSAGKVLSSRTDTQY
TRBV6-5	TRBJ1-3	ASRYRSSGNTIY
TRBV27	TRBJ2-3	ASSLGASTDTQY
TRBV10-3	TRBJ1-1	AISVGTGRDTEAF
TRBV4-1	TRBJ2-7	ASSQVTGTHYQQY
TRBV29-1	TRBJ2-1	SLKDYSSYNEQF
TRBV7-9	TRBJ2-1	ASSALRGSLFNEQF
TRBV29-1	TRBJ1-2	SVHGTGGENGYT
TRBV5-1	TRBJ2-1	ASSWGSGGSSYNEQF
TRBV6-6	TRBJ2-7	ASSYPPGLPEHEQY
TRBV6-6	TRBJ1-1	ASSYVSARSTEAF
TRBV28	TRBJ1-2	ASSIPQGVDYGYT
TRBV11-2	TRBJ1-2	ASSPDRNYGYT
TRBV19	TRBJ1-1	ASDRDGRTEAF
TRBV4-3	TRBJ2-1	ASSARRGSYNEQF